This T cell receptor (beta chain) was sequenced during a study of CD8+CD57+ T cells in acquired aplastic anemia. Study results and limitations: Both patients and controls carried the same twenty-nine CD8+ CDR3 sequences.

The sequenced patients had an expansion of CD8+CD57+ cells seen by flow cytometry. The blood sampling took place in patients who had so far received no therapy. Genomic DNA served as template for TCR beta VDJ and CDR3 profiling. TCRdb reanalysed the reads using MiXCR and keeps one entry per CDR3 protein. Of roughly 160,000 distinct CDR3 sequences in the sample, about 70% were seen once. Comment on this clonotype: Its cognate antigen is unknown.

The J segment lost 3 bases and the V segment lost 1 base, leaving 7 bases of the junction unmatched. Germline lookup yields CDR1 LNHNV and CDR2 YYDKDF (reference sequence). This CDR3 is built from 17 residues. Sequenced material: sorted CD4+, CD8+, or CD8+CD57+ T cells (not recorded which) from PBMCs. The sequence was obtained from a human donor with aplastic anemia. This chain connects TRBV15 to TRBJ2-1; 9 nucleotides line up with TRBD2. The CDR3 loop is CATSRAAAGGHYNEQFF. The CDR3 region has the DNA TGTGCCACCAGCAGAGCGGCGGCGGGGGGGCACTACAATGAGCAGTTCTTC.